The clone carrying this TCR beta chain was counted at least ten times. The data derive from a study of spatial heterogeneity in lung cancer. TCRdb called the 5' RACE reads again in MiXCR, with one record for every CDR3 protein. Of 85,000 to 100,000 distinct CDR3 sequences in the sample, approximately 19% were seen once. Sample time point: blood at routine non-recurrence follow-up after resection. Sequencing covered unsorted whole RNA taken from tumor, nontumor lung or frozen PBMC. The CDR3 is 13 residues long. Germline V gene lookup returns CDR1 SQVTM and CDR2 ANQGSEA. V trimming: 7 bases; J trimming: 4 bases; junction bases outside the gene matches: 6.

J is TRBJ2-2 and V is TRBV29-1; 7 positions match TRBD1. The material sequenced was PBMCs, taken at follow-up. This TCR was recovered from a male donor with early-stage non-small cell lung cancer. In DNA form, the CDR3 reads TGCAGCGGAACAGGGGCCCCCACCGGGGAGCTGTTTTTT. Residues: CSGTGAPTGELFF.